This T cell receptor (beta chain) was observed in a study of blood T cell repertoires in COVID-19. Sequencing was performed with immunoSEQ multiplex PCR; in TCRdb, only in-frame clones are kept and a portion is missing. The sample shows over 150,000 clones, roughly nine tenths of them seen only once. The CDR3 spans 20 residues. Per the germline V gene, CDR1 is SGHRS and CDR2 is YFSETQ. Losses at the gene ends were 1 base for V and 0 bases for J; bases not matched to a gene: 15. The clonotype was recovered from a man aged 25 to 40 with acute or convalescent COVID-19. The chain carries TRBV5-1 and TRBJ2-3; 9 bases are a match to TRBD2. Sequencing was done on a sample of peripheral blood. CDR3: CASSLSPAGGGGTSTDTQYF. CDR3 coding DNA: TGCGCCAGCAGCTTGTCCCCGGCTGGCGGGGGGGGGACTAGCACAGATACGCAGTATTTT.